These T cell receptor beta chains were read from a single sample in a study of cytomegalovirus exposure and HLA in healthy donors. The data were produced by immunoSEQ multiplex PCR, yet TCRdb's version contains in-frame clones alone and is incomplete. The sample consists of over 80,000 clones, 60% to 80% of them appearing once. The sequencing input was PBMCs. These receptors were collected from a female donor in good health and CMV-seronegative. The CDR3 runs from the conserved cysteine through the conserved F or W. A D gene is named only where the DNA matches it firmly. Clone size, where shown, is once, few, many, or a class for clones that have expanded.

TGTGCCAGCAGCTCCAGGGGGCCGGAGACCCAGTACTTC | CASSSRGPETQYF | TRBJ2-5 | TRBV7-9 | few | TRBD1
TGTGCCAGCACCACAGGTAGCAATCAGCCCCAGCATTTT | CASTTGSNQPQHF | TRBJ1-5 | TRBV2 | few | NA
TGTGCCAGCAGCGTAGATCATGGAGCGAACACTGAAGCTTTCTTT | CASSVDHGANTEAFF | TRBJ1-1 | TRBV9 | NA | NA
TGCGCCAGCAGCTGGGACTTTTCCTACGAGCAGTACTTC | CASSWDFSYEQYF | TRBJ2-7 | TRBV5-1 | NA | NA
TGTGCCAGCAGCGTAAGTGGGCAGCCCAATCAGCCCCAGCATTTT | CASSVSGQPNQPQHF | TRBJ1-5 | TRBV9 | NA | NA
TGTGCCAGCAGCAAACAGGGTCTCTACGAGCAGTACTTC | CASSKQGLYEQYF | TRBJ2-7 | TRBV7-2 | NA | NA
TGTGCCAGCAGCCAAGAACCGAGGGCGGATTTTGGCACTGAAAAACTGTTTTTT | CASSQEPRADFGTEKLFF | TRBJ1-4 | TRBV4-2 | NA | NA
TGTGCCAGCAGCCCGGACAGCTCTGGAAACACCATATATTTT | CASSPDSSGNTIYF | TRBJ1-3 | TRBV5-4 | NA | NA
TGTGCCAGCAGTAGGGCAGGGGGAGAGACCCAGTACTTC | CASSRAGGETQYF | TRBJ2-5 | TRBV6-5 | NA | TRBD1
TGTGCCTGGACCCTAGGGGGACATATCTACGAGCAGTACTTC | CAWTLGGHIYEQYF | TRBJ2-7 | TRBV30 | few | NA
TGTGCCAGCAGCTTAGTGAAAGGGCTAGCGCCCGGCAATGAGCAGTTCTTC | CASSLVKGLAPGNEQFF | TRBJ2-1 | TRBV7-8 | NA | NA
TGTGCCAGCTCACCACCTGTGGCAGGGGGGAACACTGAAGCTTTCTTT | CASSPPVAGGNTEAFF | TRBJ1-1 | TRBV18 | once | TRBD1
TGTGCCAGCAGTTACTCGATCAGGGCCGAGCAGTACTTC | CASSYSIRAEQYF | TRBJ2-7 | TRBV6-5 | NA | NA
TGTGCCAGCAGCTTGGAGGCGGTACCTAACTATGGCTACACCTTC | CASSLEAVPNYGYTF | TRBJ1-2 | TRBV7-2 | NA | NA
TGTGCCAGCAGCCCAATAATGGCAGGCCGCAATCAGCCCCAGCATTTT | CASSPIMAGRNQPQHF | TRBJ1-5 | TRBV4-2 | once | NA
TGCAGCGCCAAAACAGGGTCCAATGAGCAGTTCTTC | CSAKTGSNEQFF | TRBJ2-1 | TRBV29-1 | few | NA
TGTGCCAGTAGTCCCCCCGCGGGTTGGGTGTCTGGGGCCAACGTCCTGACTTTC | CASSPPAGWVSGANVLTF | TRBJ2-6 | TRBV19 | NA | NA
TGTGCCAGCGTCCTCCCGGGCAGGGCTAATGAAAAACTGTTTTTT | CASVLPGRANEKLFF | TRBJ1-4 | TRBV2 | once | NA
TGTGCCACCAGCAGAGGGCTCGGGGGGGAGGATGGCTACACCTTC | CATSRGLGGEDGYTF | TRBJ1-2 | TRBV15 | NA | NA
TGCGCCAGCAGCCAAGGACTAGCGGGAGGCCAAGAGACCCAGTACTTC | CASSQGLAGGQETQYF | TRBJ2-5 | TRBV4-1 | NA | TRBD2
TGTGCCAGCAGCCCCGCCCCAAGGACAGTCAATGAGCAGTTCTTC | CASSPAPRTVNEQFF | TRBJ2-1 | TRBV7-2 | few | NA
TGTGCCAGCAGCTTGGGACAGCCTGGAAACACCATATATTTT | CASSLGQPGNTIYF | TRBJ1-3 | TRBV7-9 | NA | TRBD1
TGTGCCAGTAGTGGCACAGGGGGCGCTCATAATGGCTACACCTTC | CASSGTGGAHNGYTF | TRBJ1-2 | TRBV19 | NA | TRBD1
TGTGCCAGCAGCTTCTCTCAGGCGACAGGGGGCTTTGAGACCCAGTACTTC | CASSFSQATGGFETQYF | TRBJ2-5 | TRBV5-6 | NA | TRBD1